Described below is a single T cell receptor beta chain sequence and its context. The CDR3 has 14 amino acids. V lost 3 bases, J lost 4 bases, and 12 bases lay in between. 5'RACE with constant-segment primers yielded barcoded, UMI-tagged TCR alpha and TCR beta cDNA libraries. TCRdb fed the 5' RACE reads into MiXCR, producing one record per CDR3 protein. The sample lists 250,000 or so distinct CDR3 sequences; roughly 18% were seen once. The sample comes from a study of T-cell memory formation after mild COVID-19. The sequenced sample consisted of PBMCs or a T cell subset sorted from them (not recorded which). The TCR sequence derives from a man aged 18 to 29 who had mild COVID-19 (a few samples of this study predate the infection). Cell type and time point are not known. This chain uses TRBV12-3 or TRBV12-4 with TRBJ2-5; D gene uncertain. The CDR3 reads CASSFRVKGETQYF. CDR3 bases: TGTGCCAGCAGTTTTAGGGTAAAGGGAGAGACCCAGTACTTC.